Shown below are 8 T cell receptor beta chains from a single sample sequenced in a study of beta chain features in type 1 diabetes. These receptors' antigens are unknown. Reverse transcription of all isolated RNA meant that expressed TCRB transcripts were sequenced. Generated by immunoSEQ multiplex PCR, the TCRdb table keeps only in-frame clones and is missing some. The sample lists 200,000 to 250,000 clones, approximately 16% occurring once. General observations from the study: Type 1 diabetes patients had TCRB CDR3s that were shorter (moderately but significantly so) in all four CD4+ subsets.

The specimen was naive CD4+ T cells from blood. Source of these receptors: a young man with type 1 diabetes.

J is TRBJ2-7 and V is TRBV30; 7 nucleotides agree with TRBD2. V shed 0 bases, J shed 9 bases, and the junction held 8 bases outside the gene matches. Germline lookup yields CDR1 GTSNPN and CDR2 SVGIG (reference sequence). This CDR3 comprises 13 residues. CDR3 loop: CAWSVLTSLGQYF. The CDR3 coding sequence is TGTGCCTGGAGTGTACTGACTAGCTTGGGGCAGTACTTC.

This chain connects TRBV6-1 to TRBJ2-7, with no clear D. Trimming removed 1 base from V and 0 bases from J, with 7 bases in between. This CDR3 is built from 14 residues. Per germline, CDR1 MNHNS and CDR2 SASEGT. Written as DNA, the CDR3 is TGTGCCAGCAGTGAAGGCGGTGGCTCCTACGAGCAGTACTTC. It encodes CASSEGGGSYEQYF.

As concerns this clone: This same CDR3 is encoded by further DNA sequences in the sample. V gene TRBV9 combines with J gene TRBJ2-7; 9 nucleotides agree with TRBD1. J lost 3 bases, V lost 2 bases, and 3 bases had no gene match. The CDR3 extends over 14 amino acids. Germline V gene lookup returns CDR1 SGDLS and CDR2 YYNGEE. The chain's CDR3 is CASSVGQGNYEQYF. CDR3 in DNA: TGTGCCAGCAGCGTGGGACAGGGAAACTACGAGCAGTACTTC.

This clone was recorded a few times. V gene TRBV29-1 combines with J gene TRBJ1-1; D is unclear. V was pared by 4 bases and J by 2 bases, with 14 bases between. Per germline, CDR1 SQVTM and CDR2 ANQGSEA. The CDR3 loop spans 14 amino acids. Here the CDR3 reads CSVVGRARNTEAFF. CDR3 bases: TGCAGCGTTGTCGGAAGGGCGCGAAACACTGAAGCTTTCTTT.

This sequence joins TRBV18 and TRBJ2-7; maybe TRBD2 (6 bases). The ends were cut back, 2 bases at V and 5 bases at J, with 16 bases in the middle. The CDR3 contains 15 residues. Germline CDR1 reads KGHSH; CDR2 reads LQKENI. The CDR3 DNA is TGTGCCAGCTCACCAGGCCAGGGAGGCACACACGAGCAGTACTTC. It codes for CASSPGQGGTHEQYF.

This clone turned up a few times. The chain recombines TRBV9 with TRBJ2-1, with TRBD2 matching over 13 bases. Germline V gene sequence: CDR1 SGDLS, CDR2 YYNGEE. V trimming: 0 bases; J trimming: 6 bases; junction bases outside the gene matches: 6. CDR3 length equals 17 residues. In DNA form, the CDR3 reads TGTGCCAGCAGCGTAGGCACCGGGACTAGCGGGACCAATGAGCAGTTCTTC. It encodes CASSVGTGTSGTNEQFF. Full variable domain (rest looked up from reference TRBV9 and TRBJ2-1): DSGVTQTPKHLITATGQRVTLRCSPRSGDLSVYWYQQSLDQGLQFLIQYYNGEERAKGNILERFSAQQFPDLHSELNLSSLELGDSALYFCASSVGTGTSGTNEQFFGPGTRLTVL.

CDR3 sequence reads: CAWRPVRRTEAFF. The CDR3, as DNA: TGTGCCTGGAGACCTGTTAGAAGGACTGAAGCTTTCTTT. The chain has TRBV30 and TRBJ1-1; D is unresolved. The CDR3 length is 13 residues. Germline values: CDR1 GTSNPN, CDR2 SVGIG (reference sequence). Between the trimmed V and J ends, which lost 3 bases and 5 bases, there was a span of 13 bases.

This clone appeared a few times. J is TRBJ2-5 and V is TRBV18; D unclear. Germline assignment: CDR1 KGHSH and CDR2 LQKENI. The CDR3 spans 14 residues. Between the trimmed V and J ends, which lost 2 bases and 4 bases, there was a span of 11 bases. CDR3 region: CASSPSRHGETQYF. The CDR3 coding sequence is TGTGCCAGCTCACCAAGCAGGCATGGAGAGACCCAGTACTTC. Using reference TRBV18 and TRBJ2-5 for the parts outside the CDR3, the full variable domain is NAGVMQNPRHLVRRRGQEARLRCSPMKGHSHVYWYRQLPEEGLKFMVYLQKENIIDESGMPKERFSAEFPKEGPSILRIQQVVRGDSAAYFCASSPSRHGETQYFGPGTRLLVL.